The 32 T cell receptor beta chains reported below all come from one sample, sequenced in a study of blood T cell repertoires in COVID-19. The repertoire was sequenced with immunoSEQ multiplex PCR; TCRdb's copy has only in-frame clones and lacks some. The sample contains about 30,000 clones, about 91% of which appear only once. Material for sequencing was peripheral blood. Receptor source: a human donor in a cohort sampled during active COVID-19.

This clone has only one observation. This chain uses TRBV5-1 with TRBJ1-2; 8 bases align to TRBD1. The CDR3 is 14 amino acids. Germline V gene sequence: CDR1 SGHRS, CDR2 YFSETQ. Trimming cost V 5 bases and J 2 bases; bases outside gene matches: 5. CDR3 in amino acids: CASRYSGGNYGYTF. The CDR3 DNA is TGCGCCAGCAGATACTCAGGGGGCAACTATGGCTACACCTTC. The complete variable domain, with remaining parts taken from reference TRBV5-1 and TRBJ1-2, reads KAGVTQTPRYLIKTRGQQVTLSCSPISGHRSVSWYQQTPGQGLQFLFEYFSETQRNKGNFPGRFSGRQFSNSRSEMNVSTLELGDSALYLCASRYSGGNYGYTFGSGTRLTVV.

The rearrangement uses TRBV2 and TRBJ1-1; TRBD1 agrees at 8 bases. This CDR3 is built from 13 residues. Germline V gene sequence: CDR1 SNHLY, CDR2 FYNNEI. This CDR3 reads CATQDRGYTEAFF. DNA of the CDR3: TGTGCGACCCAAGACAGGGGCTACACTGAAGCTTTCTTT.

This chain joins TRBV29-1 and TRBJ2-6, with D hard to call. Trimming cost V 5 bases and J 1 base, with 12 bases left between them. From germline, CDR1 is SQVTM and CDR2 ANQGSEA. This CDR3 has 15 amino acids. The CDR3 here is CSVLIPRSGANVLTF. The CDR3 DNA reads as TGCAGCGTTCTCATACCCCGGTCTGGGGCCAACGTCCTGACTTTC.

The V call is TRBV7-9, the J call TRBJ2-7; TRBD1 matches at 7 bases. The CDR3 sequence is 15 residues long. Losses at the gene ends were 6 bases for V and 2 bases for J; bases not matched to a gene: 10. Germline loops: CDR1 SEHNR, CDR2 FQNEAQ (reference sequence). As DNA, the CDR3 is TGTGCCAGCAGTTCCGACAGGGAGAGCGCCTACGAGCAGTACTTC. As protein: CASSSDRESAYEQYF. The variable domain in full, with the rest retrieved from reference TRBV7-9 and TRBJ2-7, is DTGVSQNPRHKITKRGQNVTFRCDPISEHNRLYWYRQTLGQGPEFLTYFQNEAQLEKSRLLSDRFSAERPKGSFSTLEIQRTEQGDSAMYLCASSSDRESAYEQYFGPGTRLTVT.

The chain combines TRBV28 with TRBJ1-4; 8 bases match TRBD1. CDR1 and CDR2 (germline): MDHEN, SYDVKM. The trim removed 6 bases at V and 4 bases at J, leaving 4 bases unmatched. The length of the CDR3 is 14 residues. The DNA of the CDR3 is TGTGCCAGCAGCCGGACAGGGATTAATGAAAAACTGTTTTTT. Translating gives CASSRTGINEKLFF. Based on the CDR3 plus reference TRBV28 and TRBJ1-4, the full variable domain is DVKVTQSSRYLVKRTGEKVFLECVQDMDHENMFWYRQDPGLGLRLIYFSYDVKMKEKGDIPEGYSVSREKKERFSLILESASTNQTSMYLCASSRTGINEKLFFGSGTQLSVL.

There are a few counts of this clone. The chain couples TRBV2 to TRBJ1-2; D may be TRBD1 (5 bases). Trimming stripped 4 bases from V and 7 bases from J, with 13 bases between. The CDR3 is made up of 13 amino acids. CDR1 is SNHLY, CDR2 FYNNEI, per germline. CDR3 sequence (DNA): TGTGCCAGCAGTGTTTTAGGGGCGCTTGGCTACACCTTC. It is translated as CASSVLGALGYTF.

This clone was seen only once. V is TRBV5-1 and J is TRBJ1-3; perhaps TRBD1 as D (6 bases). Germline lookup yields CDR1 SGHRS and CDR2 YFSETQ. The V gene lost 0 bases and the J gene lost 0 bases, with 13 bases spanning the gap. There are 17 residues in the CDR3. The CDR3 DNA reads TGCGCCAGCAGCTTGGAAGGGACACCTAACTCTGGAAACACCATATATTTT. It specifies CASSLEGTPNSGNTIYF.

The V call is TRBV5-1, the J call TRBJ1-2, with D tentatively TRBD1 (6 bases). This CDR3 comprises 14 residues. The V gene's germline CDR1 is SGHRS and CDR2 YFSETQ. V was pared by 1 base and J by 2 bases, with 9 bases between. CDR3 region: CASSLPGVNYGYTF. The DNA for the CDR3 is TGCGCCAGCAGCTTGCCAGGGGTCAACTATGGCTACACCTTC.

V gene TRBV2 combines with J gene TRBJ1-5, with a weak D call TRBD1 (6 bases). Germline CDR1 and CDR2: SNHLY and FYNNEI. V was clipped by 7 bases and J by 9 bases, with 22 bases between them. The CDR3 spans 15 residues. The CDR3: CASTELVAGTRPQHF. In DNA form, the CDR3 reads TGTGCCAGCACAGAATTGGTGGCAGGGACACGGCCCCAGCATTTT.

The CDR3 coding sequence is TGTGCCTGGACCTGGGGGGAACGCTACGAGCAGTACTTC. Translation gives CAWTWGERYEQYF. The genes are TRBV30 and TRBJ2-7; tentatively, D is TRBD2 (6 bases). V was pared by 4 bases and J by 3 bases, with 13 bases between. In germline, CDR1 is GTSNPN, CDR2 SVGIG (reference sequence). The CDR3 sequence is 13 residues long.

This sequence joins TRBV9 and TRBJ1-3; tentative D call: TRBD1 (6 bases). This CDR3 region has 17 residues. The germline V gene encodes CDR1 SGDLS and CDR2 YYNGEE. V lost 1 base to trimming and J lost 2 bases, with 16 bases between them. The CDR3 DNA is TGTGCCAGCAGCGTAATGTGGGCAGGGGCAACTGGAAACACCATATATTTT. Its protein product is CASSVMWAGATGNTIYF.

The chain has TRBV2 and TRBJ2-1; 8 nucleotides match TRBD1. The CDR3 consists of 15 residues. With 9 bases clipped from V and 3 bases from J, the junction kept 10 bases outside the gene matches. Germline V gives CDR1 SNHLY, CDR2 FYNNEI. This CDR3 is CARDRDRTGYNEQFF. CDR3 nucleotide sequence: TGTGCCAGAGATAGGGACAGGACGGGCTACAATGAGCAGTTCTTC. The full variable domain, in which reference TRBV2 and TRBJ2-1 provide the parts outside the CDR3, is EPEVTQTPSHQVTQMGQEVILRCVPISNHLYFYWYRQILGQKVEFLVSFYNNEISEKSEIFDDQFSVERPDGSNFTLKIRSTKLEDSAMYFCARDRDRTGYNEQFFGPGTRLTVL.

V and J are TRBV5-1 and TRBJ1-2, with 12 bases aligning to TRBD1. This CDR3 spans 18 amino acids. Per the germline V gene, CDR1 is SGHRS and CDR2 is YFSETQ. V lost 0 bases, J lost 3 bases, and 9 bases stayed unmatched. CDR3 nucleotide sequence: TGCGCCAGCAGCTTGGCCTGGGGGACAGGGGGCTTGGACTATGGCTACACCTTC. This gives the protein CASSLAWGTGGLDYGYTF. The full variable domain, rest sourced from reference TRBV5-1 and TRBJ1-2, is KAGVTQTPRYLIKTRGQQVTLSCSPISGHRSVSWYQQTPGQGLQFLFEYFSETQRNKGNFPGRFSGRQFSNSRSEMNVSTLELGDSALYLCASSLAWGTGGLDYGYTFGSGTRLTVV.

This clone was seen once. V gene TRBV6-5 combines with J gene TRBJ1-5; 8 bases agree with TRBD1. The junction had 7 bases not matched to a gene; V was cut back by 6 bases and J by 6 bases. The CDR3 totals 14 residues. Per germline, CDR1 MNHEY and CDR2 SVGAGI. CDR3 sequence: CASSRTGWGQPQHF. CDR3 in DNA: TGTGCCAGCAGCCGGACAGGGTGGGGTCAGCCCCAGCATTTT.

V usage is TRBV11-2 and J usage is TRBJ1-4; D remains ambiguous. From germline, CDR1 is SGHAT and CDR2 FQNNGV. With 5 bases removed from V and 13 bases from J, the gap between germline ends came to 17 bases. This CDR3 comprises 13 residues. In nucleotides, the CDR3 is TGTGCCAGCAGCCCCCGGACGGGAAGGTTACTGTTTTTT. Translating gives CASSPRTGRLLFF.

The chain employs TRBV19 and TRBJ1-3, with TRBD1 matching over 11 bases. The CDR3 totals 13 residues. Germline V lookup: CDR1 LNHDA, CDR2 SQIVND (reference sequence). The V segment lost 4 bases and the J segment 9 bases; nucleotides outside the gene matches: 2. CDR3: CASSTGQGGTIYF. CDR3 nucleotides: TGTGCCAGTAGTACGGGACAGGGGGGCACCATATATTTT.

This chain joins TRBV2 and TRBJ1-4, with D possibly matching TRBD1 (6 bases). The CDR3 loop spans 12 amino acids. Germline CDR1 is SNHLY and CDR2 is FYNNEI. V gave up 8 bases and J gave up 15 bases, with 19 bases separating them. The CDR3 region has the DNA TGTGCCAGCCACGCGGACAGTCCGATGATGTTTTTT. This translates into CASHADSPMMFF.

The chain uses TRBV19 and TRBJ1-6, with 9 bases aligning to TRBD1. The CDR3 length is 15 residues. Per the germline V gene, CDR1 is LNHDA and CDR2 is SQIVND (reference sequence). With V trimmed by 5 bases and J by 5 bases, 4 bases remained unmatched. The CDR3 reads CASSRRDRDNSPLHF. The CDR3 region has the DNA TGTGCCAGTAGTCGCCGGGACAGGGATAATTCACCCCTCCACTTT.

This clone was detected once. V usage is TRBV3-1 (or the pseudogene TRBV3-2) and J usage is TRBJ1-2; 8 nucleotides match TRBD1. The CDR3 covers 13 residues. V dropped 6 bases and J dropped 7; count of bases not matched to a gene: 7. Germline CDR1 LGHDT, CDR2 YNNKEL (reference sequence). The chain's CDR3 is CASSPTGGRGYTF. The CDR3 DNA reads as TGTGCCAGCAGTCCCACAGGGGGACGTGGCTACACCTTC.

CDR3 in DNA: TGCGCCAGCAGCTCGCGGACAGCGACCTACAATGAGCAGTTCTTC. It yields the protein CASSSRTATYNEQFF. This rearrangement joins TRBV5-1 to TRBJ2-1; TRBD1 might be the D (6 bases). V was clipped by 3 bases and J by 2 bases, with 12 bases between them. This CDR3 has 15 residues. The germline V gene has CDR1 SGHRS and CDR2 YFSETQ.

The chain is built from TRBV18 and TRBJ1-6; D gene uncertain. The V and J ends lost 6 bases and 11 bases respectively, with 17 bases between them. CDR1 and CDR2 (germline): KGHSH, LQKENI. The CDR3 has 14 residues. CDR3 sequence (DNA): TGTGCCAGCTCCTTCGATGTTGGGAGCGCACCCCTCCACTTT. It translates to CASSFDVGSAPLHF.

Worth noting for this clone: An end of the junction differs from the germline gene, which may be a read error. The chain joins TRBV7-7 to TRBJ2-2, with a weak D call TRBD1 (8 bases). CDR1 is SSHAT and CDR2 is FNYEAQ in the germline V gene (reference sequence). This CDR3 comprises 15 residues. CDR3: CASSRGQGGFGELFF. The CDR3 coding sequence is TGTGCTAGCAGCCGTGGACAGGGAGGGTTCGGGGAGCTGTTTTTT.

The V call is TRBV7-9, the J call TRBJ2-6; possible D gene TRBD1, 6 bases. The CDR3 is made up of 14 amino acids. CDR1 is SEHNR and CDR2 is FQNEAQ in the germline V gene (reference sequence). Deletions cut 4 bases from V and 3 bases from J, with 7 bases between. CDR3 nucleotide sequence: TGTGCCAGCAGCTCAGGGGTTGGGGCCAACGTCCTGACTTTC. Amino acids: CASSSGVGANVLTF.

The chain employs TRBV7-9 and TRBJ2-2; 10 bases are shared with TRBD2. V was clipped by 5 bases and J by 3 bases; unmatched bases: 9. Per germline, CDR1 SEHNR and CDR2 FQNEAQ (reference sequence). There are 17 residues in the CDR3. The CDR3 sequence is CASSRASGGFYTGELFF. In DNA, the CDR3 is TGTGCCAGCAGCCGGGCTAGCGGGGGCTTCTACACCGGGGAGCTGTTTTTT.

V is TRBV7-3 and J is TRBJ1-1, with D possibly TRBD1 on 5 matching bases. The germline CDR1 and CDR2 sequences are SGHTA and FQGTGA. This CDR3 comprises 15 residues. With 2 bases removed from V and 1 base from J, the gap between germline ends came to 11 bases. This CDR3 is CASSLSGGENTEAFF. The CDR3 bases are TGTGCCAGCAGCTTATCGGGGGGAGAGAACACTGAAGCTTTCTTT.

The chain couples TRBV6-6 to TRBJ2-1, with TRBD1 matching over 10 bases. This CDR3 contains 18 residues. From germline, CDR1 is MNHNY and CDR2 SVGAGI (reference sequence). V lost 5 bases, J lost 5 bases, and 15 bases stayed unmatched. The DNA of the CDR3 is TGTGCCAGCAGTCAACTACCCCCGACAGGGGGCCCCAACAATGAGCAGTTCTTC. This encodes CASSQLPPTGGPNNEQFF.

The V and J genes are TRBV5-5 and TRBJ1-2; TRBD1 matches 7 bases. The V gene's germline CDR1 is SGHKS and CDR2 YYEKEE (reference sequence). The CDR3 spans 15 residues. Losses at the gene ends were 0 bases for V and 4 bases for J; bases not matched to a gene: 6. The CDR3 protein is CASSLDGGGAYGYTF. In DNA, the CDR3 is TGTGCCAGCAGCTTGGATGGAGGGGGCGCCTATGGCTACACCTTC.

The chain couples TRBV5-1 to TRBJ1-6; 11 bases map to TRBD1. V trimming: 5 bases; J trimming: 15 bases; junction bases outside the gene matches: 10. Germline V gene data show CDR1 as SGHRS and CDR2 as YFSETQ. The CDR3 loop spans 14 amino acids. CDR3 DNA sequence: TGCGCCAGCAGTCGGGACAGGGGGATTCAGGGCCTCCACTTT. Translating gives CASSRDRGIQGLHF.

This rearrangement joins TRBV4-1 to TRBJ1-4, with a possible D match to TRBD1 (6 bases). CDR1 and CDR2 from the germline V gene are MGHRA and YSYEKL. Trimming cost V 1 base and J 3 bases, with 15 bases left between them. The CDR3 consists of 17 residues. The DNA of the CDR3 is TGCGCCAGCAGCCAAGCTGCCTTGGGGACATCTAATGAAAAACTGTTTTTT. Encoded protein: CASSQAALGTSNEKLFF.

The rearrangement links TRBV7-8 to TRBJ1-1; TRBD1 matches 7 bases. The CDR3 length is 15 residues. The germline gives CDR1 SGHVS, CDR2 FQNEAQ. After removal of 5 bases from V and 2 bases from J, the junction contained 8 bases not matched to a gene. This CDR3 reads CASSAPGTVNTEAFF. Written as DNA, the CDR3 is TGTGCCAGCAGCGCCCCCGGGACAGTAAACACTGAAGCTTTCTTT. The variable domain in full, completed from reference TRBV7-8 and TRBJ1-1, reads GAGVSQSPRYKVAKRGQDVALRCDPISGHVSLFWYQQALGQGPEFLTYFQNEAQLDKSGLPSDRFFAERPEGSVSTLKIQRTQQEDSAVYLCASSAPGTVNTEAFFGQGTRLTVV.

The chain uses TRBV5-1 and TRBJ1-3; 7 nucleotides match TRBD1. The germline gives CDR1 SGHRS, CDR2 YFSETQ. V shed 0 bases, J shed 3 bases, and the junction held 0 bases outside the gene matches. The CDR3 is made up of 14 amino acids. In DNA form, the CDR3 reads TGCGCCAGCAGCTTGGGGACAGGTGGAAACACCATATATTTT. Protein sequence: CASSLGTGGNTIYF.

This chain joins TRBV5-1 and TRBJ1-5, with 7 bases that match TRBD1. The CDR3 is 14 residues long. V lost 2 bases to trimming and J lost 2 bases; unmatched junction nucleotides: 1. Per germline, CDR1 SGHRS and CDR2 YFSETQ. The CDR3 sequence: CASSFTGGNQPQHF. The CDR3 DNA reads TGCGCCAGCAGCTTTACAGGGGGCAATCAGCCCCAGCATTTT.